The clone carrying this T cell receptor beta chain was seen a single time. The antigen is not known. This entry belongs to a study of cytomegalovirus exposure and HLA in healthy donors. Notes on the study in general: Among TCR beta chains, those listed as cytomegalovirus-associated numbered roughly 150. The tendency of first-cohort TCR clusters to co-occur in the approximately 120 validation repertoires was identified by a subsequent analysis. Cytomegalovirus status was reportedly diagnosed by the classifier with high specificity and sensitivity.

Sequencing used immunoSEQ multiplex PCR; TCRdb keeps in-frame clones, though not all of them. The sample has roughly 130,000 clones; roughly 90% are singletons. Germline loops: CDR1 SEHNR, CDR2 FQNEAQ (reference sequence). The CDR3 is 17 amino acids. V lost 5 bases, J lost 3 bases, and 8 bases stayed unmatched. This chain connects TRBV7-9 to TRBJ2-2; 11 bases line up with TRBD2. The sequenced material came from PBMCs. The receptor's source is a man aged 25-45 years in good health and CMV-seronegative. The DNA of the CDR3 is TGTGCCAGCAGCCCAGGGACTAGCGGAAAGCACACCGGGGAGCTGTTTTTT. It is translated as CASSPGTSGKHTGELFF. Full variable domain (missing parts from reference TRBV7-9 and TRBJ2-2): DTGVSQNPRHKITKRGQNVTFRCDPISEHNRLYWYRQTLGQGPEFLTYFQNEAQLEKSRLLSDRFSAERPKGSFSTLEIQRTEQGDSAMYLCASSPGTSGKHTGELFFGEGSRLTVL.